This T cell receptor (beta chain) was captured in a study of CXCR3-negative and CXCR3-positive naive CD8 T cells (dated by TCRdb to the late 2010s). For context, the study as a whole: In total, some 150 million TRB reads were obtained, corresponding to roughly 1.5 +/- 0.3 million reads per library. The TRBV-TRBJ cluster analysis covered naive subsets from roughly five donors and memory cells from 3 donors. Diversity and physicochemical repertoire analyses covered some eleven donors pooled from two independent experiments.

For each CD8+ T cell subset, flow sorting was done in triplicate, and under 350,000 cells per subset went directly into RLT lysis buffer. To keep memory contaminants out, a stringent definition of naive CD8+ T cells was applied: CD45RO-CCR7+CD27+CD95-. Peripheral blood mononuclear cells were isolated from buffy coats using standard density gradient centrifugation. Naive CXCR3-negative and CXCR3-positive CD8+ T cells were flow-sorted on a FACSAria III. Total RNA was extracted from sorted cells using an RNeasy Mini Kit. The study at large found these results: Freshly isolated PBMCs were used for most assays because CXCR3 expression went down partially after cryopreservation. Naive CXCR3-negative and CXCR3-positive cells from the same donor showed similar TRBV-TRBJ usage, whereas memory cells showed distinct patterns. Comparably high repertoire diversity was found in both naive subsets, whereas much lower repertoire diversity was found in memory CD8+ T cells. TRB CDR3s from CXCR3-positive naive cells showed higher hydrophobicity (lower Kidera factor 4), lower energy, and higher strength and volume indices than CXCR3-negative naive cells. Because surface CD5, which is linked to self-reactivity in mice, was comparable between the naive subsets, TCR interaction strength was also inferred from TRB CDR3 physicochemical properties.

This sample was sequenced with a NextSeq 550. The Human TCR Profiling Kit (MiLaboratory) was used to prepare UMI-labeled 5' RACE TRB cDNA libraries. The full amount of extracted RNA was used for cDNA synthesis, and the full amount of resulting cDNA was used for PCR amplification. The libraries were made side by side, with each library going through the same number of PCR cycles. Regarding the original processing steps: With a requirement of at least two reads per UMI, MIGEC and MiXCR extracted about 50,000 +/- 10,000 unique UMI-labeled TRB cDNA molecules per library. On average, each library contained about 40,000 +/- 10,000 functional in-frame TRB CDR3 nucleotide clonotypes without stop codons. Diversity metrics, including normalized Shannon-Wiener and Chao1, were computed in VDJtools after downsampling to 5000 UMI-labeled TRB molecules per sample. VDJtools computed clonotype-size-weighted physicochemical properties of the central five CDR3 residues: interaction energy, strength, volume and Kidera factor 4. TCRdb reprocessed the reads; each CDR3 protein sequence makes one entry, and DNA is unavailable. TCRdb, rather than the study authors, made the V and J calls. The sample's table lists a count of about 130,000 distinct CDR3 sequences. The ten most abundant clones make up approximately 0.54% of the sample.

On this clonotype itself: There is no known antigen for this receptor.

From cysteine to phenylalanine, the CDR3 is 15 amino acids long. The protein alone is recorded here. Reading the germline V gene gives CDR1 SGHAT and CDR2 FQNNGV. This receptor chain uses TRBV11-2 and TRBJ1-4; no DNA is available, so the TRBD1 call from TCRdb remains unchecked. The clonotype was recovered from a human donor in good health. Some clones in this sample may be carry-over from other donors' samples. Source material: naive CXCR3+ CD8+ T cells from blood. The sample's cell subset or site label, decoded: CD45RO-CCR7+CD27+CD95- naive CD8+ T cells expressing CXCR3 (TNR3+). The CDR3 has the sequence CASSLDWGPNEKLFF. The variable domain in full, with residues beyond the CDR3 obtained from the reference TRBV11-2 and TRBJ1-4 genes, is EAGVAQSPRYKIIEKRQSVAFWCNPISGHATLYWYQQILGQGPKLLIQFQNNGVVDDSQLPKDRFSAERLKGVDSTLKIQPAKLEDSAVYLCASSLDWGPNEKLFFGSGTQLSVL.